Detailed here is one T cell receptor beta chain. This specimen belongs to a study of blood T cell repertoires in COVID-19. Study overall: Sites in the United States, Italy and Spain provided acute and convalescent COVID-19 samples. PBMCs, B-cell-depleted T cells, or T cells provided the cDNA or gDNA that made up the material.

The authors' processing: Amplification of reference gene primers was used by the study to estimate nucleated cell counts. This table comes from immunoSEQ multiplex PCR, and its TCRdb copy is limited to in-frame clones, with some not included. That table gives V, J and clone size, and the DNA gave D and trimming. Among about 160,000 clones listed, roughly 87% were seen once. CDR3 size: 17 residues. The V and J ends lost 0 bases and 5 bases, in that order; junction bases with no gene match: 8. CDR1 SGHVS and CDR2 FNYEAQ come from the germline V gene. This TCR came from a woman aged 55-70 years who had recovered from COVID-19. The gene calls are TRBV7-6 and TRBJ2-5, with 11 bases lining up with TRBD1. The sample consisted of peripheral blood. The CDR3 protein is CASSLATGTGGGETQYF. CDR3 DNA: TGTGCCAGCAGCTTAGCTACCGGGACAGGGGGTGGTGAGACCCAGTACTTC.